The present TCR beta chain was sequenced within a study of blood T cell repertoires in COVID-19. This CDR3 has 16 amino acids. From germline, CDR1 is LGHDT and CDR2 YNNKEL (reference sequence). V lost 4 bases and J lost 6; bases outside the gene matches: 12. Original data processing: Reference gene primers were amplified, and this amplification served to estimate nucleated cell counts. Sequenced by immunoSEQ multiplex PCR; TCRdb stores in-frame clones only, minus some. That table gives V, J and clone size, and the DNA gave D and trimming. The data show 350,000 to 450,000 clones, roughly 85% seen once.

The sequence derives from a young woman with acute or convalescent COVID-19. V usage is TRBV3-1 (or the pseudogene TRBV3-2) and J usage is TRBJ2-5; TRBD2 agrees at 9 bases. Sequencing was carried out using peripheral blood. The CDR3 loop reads CASSPSGGGGWQTQYF. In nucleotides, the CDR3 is TGTGCCAGCAGCCCTAGCGGCGGGGGGGGTTGGCAGACCCAGTACTTC.